The 31 T cell receptor beta chains below come from one sample, sequenced in a study of T-cell reconstitution after alpha-beta-depleted transplantation in children. A library of TCRbeta sequences, prepared with unique molecular identifiers, was generated. TCRdb reanalysed the PCR reads using MiXCR and keeps one entry per CDR3 protein. The table has about 200,000 distinct CDR3 sequences, approximately 6.3% seen once. The starting material was PBMCs, obtained before TCRalphabeta/CD19-depleted stem cell transplant. The receptors were gathered from a boy between 2 and 10 years old with acute lymphoblastic leukemia, due to receive a stem cell transplant.

This clonotype was counted at least ten times. The gene calls are TRBV4-3 and TRBJ2-3; no reliable D call. Germline CDR1 and CDR2: LGHNA and YSLEER. The CDR3 is 13 residues long. Trimming removed 4 bases from V and 1 base from J, with 6 bases in between. CDR3 nucleotide sequence: TGCGCCAGCAGCCCCCGGGGCACAGATACGCAGTATTTT. Its translation: CASSPRGTDTQYF.

The chain carries TRBV5-4 and TRBJ1-4; TRBD1 agrees at 9 bases. With 0 bases clipped from V and 7 bases from J, the junction kept 1 base outside the gene matches. CDR1 is SGHNT and CDR2 is YYREEE in the germline V gene (reference sequence). The CDR3 sequence is 14 residues long. CDR3 DNA sequence: TGTGCCAGCAGCTTGGACAGGGGGCGTGAAAAACTGTTTTTT. This codes for CASSLDRGREKLFF.

This clonotype was detected many times. The CDR3 DNA follows: TGTGCCAGCAGCCCCGCTCCCGGAGCGGGAGTGGTAGGTGGTAGAGATACGCAGTATTTT. Translation gives CASSPAPGAGVVGGRDTQYF. The chain recombines TRBV11-2 with TRBJ2-3, with 8 bases identical to TRBD2. After removal of 5 bases from V and 5 bases from J, the junction contained 24 bases not matched to a gene. Germline V gene lookup returns CDR1 SGHAT and CDR2 FQNNGV. The CDR3 contains 20 residues.

This clonotype has ten or more counts. The genes are TRBV20-1 and TRBJ2-1, with 10 bases fitting TRBD2. Trimming removed 4 bases from V and 9 bases from J; junction bases left unmatched: 15. The CDR3 length is 16 residues. Per the germline V gene, CDR1 is DFQATT and CDR2 is SNEGSKA (reference sequence). Written as DNA, the CDR3 is TGCAGTGCTACGCCTCTGGAGCGGGAGGGCCGGGTTGAGCAGTTCTTC. The encoded protein is CSATPLEREGRVEQFF.

This clonotype was observed a handful of times. V is TRBV7-6 and J is TRBJ1-2, with a tentative D call TRBD1 (5 bases). CDR1 is SGHVS, CDR2 FNYEAQ, per germline. V lost 1 base to trimming and J lost 3 bases, with 9 bases between them. CDR3 length: 14 residues. CDR3 sequence reads: CASSLDAGYYGYTF. The CDR3 DNA follows: TGTGCCAGCAGCTTAGATGCAGGGTACTATGGCTACACCTTC.

This clonotype came up many times. V is TRBV4-1 and J is TRBJ1-1; D ambiguous. The CDR3 spans 15 residues. Deletions cut 0 bases from V and 5 bases from J, with 13 bases between. Germline CDR1 is MGHRA and CDR2 is YSYEKL. CDR3 sequence: CASSQDSGLGTEAFF. DNA for the CDR3: TGCGCCAGCAGCCAAGACTCAGGCCTAGGAACTGAAGCTTTCTTT.

In its sample, this clonotype was seen many times. The rearrangement uses TRBV9 and TRBJ2-3; 7 nucleotides match TRBD2. J lost 4 bases, V lost 5 bases, and 10 bases had no gene match. The CDR3 spans 15 residues. Germline V CDR1 and CDR2: SGDLS, YYNGEE. The CDR3 region is CASSAMSGEADTQYF. The CDR3 DNA reads TGTGCCAGCAGTGCAATGAGCGGGGAAGCAGATACGCAGTATTTT.

This clonotype was seen at least ten times. V gene TRBV28 combines with J gene TRBJ2-1, with TRBD2 matching over 13 bases. This CDR3 spans 18 amino acids. The germline V gene has CDR1 MDHEN and CDR2 SYDVKM. After removal of 4 bases from V and 0 bases from J, the junction contained 6 bases not matched to a gene. The CDR3 sequence: CASSSEGLAGSSYNEQFF. DNA of the CDR3: TGTGCCAGCAGTTCCGAGGGACTAGCGGGAAGCTCCTACAATGAGCAGTTCTTC. The full variable domain, with the rest looked up from reference TRBV28 and TRBJ2-1, is DVKVTQSSRYLVKRTGEKVFLECVQDMDHENMFWYRQDPGLGLRLIYFSYDVKMKEKGDIPEGYSVSREKKERFSLILESASTNQTSMYLCASSSEGLAGSSYNEQFFGPGTRLTVL.

Ten or more counts support this clonotype. The chain has TRBV10-3 and TRBJ2-1, with 9 nucleotides matching TRBD2. Unmatched junction bases numbered 2, after V lost 10 bases and J lost 4 bases. Germline V gives CDR1 ENHRY, CDR2 SYGVKD. CDR3 length: 12 residues. Here the CDR3 DNA reads TGTGCCACCCTAGCGGGATACAATGAGCAGTTCTTC. Protein sequence: CATLAGYNEQFF.

The V gene is TRBV28, the J gene TRBJ2-7; D unresolved. The CDR3 is made up of 13 amino acids. V dropped 2 bases and J dropped 3 bases, with 8 bases sitting between them. CDR1 and CDR2 from the germline V gene are MDHEN and SYDVKM. CDR3 amino acids: CASSLNLGYEQYF. The DNA for the CDR3 is TGTGCCAGCAGTTTAAATCTGGGCTACGAGCAGTACTTC.

This rearrangement joins TRBV20-1 to TRBJ2-1; 11 bases align to TRBD2. The trim removed 5 bases at V and 7 bases at J, leaving 13 bases unmatched. The CDR3 covers 16 residues. From germline, CDR1 is DFQATT and CDR2 SNEGSKA (reference sequence). CDR3 loop: CSAPLSGGANPNEQFF. The CDR3 DNA sequence: TGCAGTGCTCCACTTAGCGGGGGGGCCAATCCGAATGAGCAGTTCTTC.

Many counts were recorded for this clonotype. The chain combines TRBV12-3 or TRBV12-4 with TRBJ2-2, with 10 bases matching TRBD2. Losses at the gene ends were 5 bases for V and 1 base for J; bases not matched to a gene: 1. This CDR3 is built from 15 residues. CDR3 nucleotides: TGTGCCAGCAGTCGACTAGCGGGGAACACCGGGGAGCTGTTTTTT. It translates to CASSRLAGNTGELFF.

This clonotype was recorded many times. This chain joins TRBV5-6 and TRBJ2-3, with TRBD2 matching 8 bases. The CDR3 extends over 15 amino acids. The J segment lost 2 bases and the V segment lost 1 base, leaving 3 bases of the junction unmatched. Germline V gene lookup returns CDR1 SGHDT and CDR2 YYEEEE. The CDR3 DNA is TGTGCCAGCAGCTTGATAGCGGGGTTCACAGATACGCAGTATTTT. Translating it yields CASSLIAGFTDTQYF.

In its sample, this clonotype was seen many times. The chain employs TRBV27 and TRBJ2-7; unclear D gene. Germline V gives CDR1 MNHEY, CDR2 SMNVEV (reference sequence). Trimming pared 3 bases from V and 2 bases from J, leaving 8 bases between. This CDR3 is 13 amino acids long. CDR3: CASSFYKTYEQYF. The DNA of the CDR3 is TGTGCCAGCAGTTTCTACAAAACCTACGAGCAGTACTTC.

This clonotype occurred a few times. V usage is TRBV12-3 or TRBV12-4 and J usage is TRBJ1-1, with a possible D match to TRBD1 (5 bases). Between the trimmed V and J ends, which lost 7 bases and 7 bases, there was a span of 10 bases. The CDR3 consists of 11 residues. The CDR3 DNA follows: TGTGCCAGCATATGGGACGGTGAAGCTTTCTTT. Translating it yields CASIWDGEAFF.

The V call is TRBV20-1, the J call TRBJ2-3; 9 positions match TRBD2. The CDR3 runs to 14 residues. Per germline, CDR1 DFQATT and CDR2 SNEGSKA (reference sequence). The CDR3, as DNA: TGCAGCGCCCTATCGCGGGAGGGGACAGATACGCAGTATTTT. Protein: CSALSREGTDTQYF.

As for this clonotype: A junction end diverges from the germline sequence, so it may reflect a read error. This sequence joins TRBV12-3 or TRBV12-4 and TRBJ2-5; 10 bases line up with TRBD1. This CDR3 spans 13 amino acids. CDR3 DNA sequence: TGTGCCAGCAGTTCCCGTCCGGGACAGGGGCCTCACTTC. It yields the protein CASSSRPGQGPHF.

This clonotype was found many times. The chain has TRBV9 and TRBJ2-1, with D hard to call. Trimming took 3 bases from V and 6 from J, leaving 16 bases between them. The germline CDR1 and CDR2 sequences are SGDLS and YYNGEE. This CDR3 has 15 residues. The CDR3 DNA sequence: TGTGCCAGCAGCGCCACCCCCGGGCAGCGCAATGAGCAGTTCTTC. It specifies CASSATPGQRNEQFF.

For this clonotype: With a much larger clone just one base away, this may be a read error. V is TRBV11-2 and J is TRBJ1-3; D call uncertain. Germline CDR1 reads SGHAT; CDR2 reads FQNNGV. Between the trimmed V and J ends, which lost 3 bases and 9 bases, there was a span of 9 bases. CDR3 length: 12 amino acids. The CDR3 spells CASSLGPPTIYF. The CDR3 DNA sequence: TGTGCCAGCAGCTTGGGCCCACCCACCATATATTTT.

This clonotype has just a few counts. This chain uses TRBV5-6 with TRBJ1-6; D might be TRBD1 (5 bases). The CDR3 contains 14 residues. Looked up from germline, CDR1 is SGHDT and CDR2 is YYEEEE. Trimming removed 4 bases at V and 8 bases at J, with 13 bases between. The CDR3 DNA sequence: TGTGCCAGCAGCGGGCCGGGGCTCTATTCACCCCTCCACTTT. This codes for CASSGPGLYSPLHF.

This clonotype was found many times. V is TRBV7-9 and J is TRBJ2-2; no clear D gene. V was pared by 6 bases and J by 5 bases, with 4 bases between. CDR3 size: 11 residues. CDR1 and CDR2 (germline): SEHNR, FQNEAQ (reference sequence). The CDR3 DNA sequence: TGTGCCAGCAGAGGTACCGGGGAGCTGTTTTTT. Translation: CASRGTGELFF. Full variable domain (remainder filled in from reference TRBV7-9 and TRBJ2-2): DTGVSQNPRHKITKRGQNVTFRCDPISEHNRLYWYRQTLGQGPEFLTYFQNEAQLEKSRLLSDRFSAERPKGSFSTLEIQRTEQGDSAMYLCASRGTGELFFGEGSRLTVL.

This clonotype was found many times. V is TRBV4-2 and J is TRBJ1-1; no reliable D call. V was pared by 4 bases and J by 6 bases, with 9 bases between. The CDR3 sequence is 12 residues long. Germline V lookup: CDR1 LGHNA, CDR2 YNFKEQ. The CDR3 nucleotides are TGTGCCAGCAGCCCCCGAAGTGCTGAAGCTTTCTTT. Its translation is CASSPRSAEAFF.

The chain employs TRBV5-1 and TRBJ2-3; 11 bases fit TRBD1. The V gene's germline CDR1 is SGHRS and CDR2 YFSETQ. The CDR3 extends over 16 amino acids. V shed 5 bases, J shed 3 bases, and the junction held 8 bases outside the gene matches. Here the CDR3 DNA reads TGCGCCAGCAGTTGGGGACAGGGGGTGAATACAGATACGCAGTATTTT. It is translated as CASSWGQGVNTDTQYF.

This clonotype was found many times. The chain combines TRBV28 with TRBJ2-7, with 7 bases lining up with TRBD1. V dropped 3 bases and J dropped 3; count of bases not matched to a gene: 5. CDR1 MDHEN and CDR2 SYDVKM come from the germline V gene. The CDR3 runs 14 residues. The CDR3 DNA follows: TGTGCCAGCAGTTTCGGCAGGGGGATCTACGAGCAGTACTTC. As protein: CASSFGRGIYEQYF.

In this sample, this clonotype turned up many times. The chain employs TRBV25-1 and TRBJ2-3, with 7 bases lining up with TRBD1. This CDR3 is 14 amino acids long. The germline gives CDR1 MGHDK, CDR2 SYGVNS. Losses at the gene ends were 6 bases for V and 4 bases for J; bases not matched to a gene: 7. CDR3 sequence (DNA): TGTGCCAGCAGCCAGGGGGTCTTTTCAGATACGCAGTATTTT. Its translation is CASSQGVFSDTQYF.

This clonotype was observed many times. This chain joins TRBV28 and TRBJ2-7, with D uncertain. Trimming removed 3 bases at V and 4 bases at J, with 19 bases between. The CDR3 runs 16 residues. Germline CDR1 reads MDHEN; CDR2 reads SYDVKM. CDR3 residues: CASSFGLAQLTYEQYF. In DNA, the CDR3 is TGTGCCAGCAGTTTCGGTCTCGCGCAACTGACATACGAGCAGTACTTC. Full variable domain (rest looked up from reference TRBV28 and TRBJ2-7): DVKVTQSSRYLVKRTGEKVFLECVQDMDHENMFWYRQDPGLGLRLIYFSYDVKMKEKGDIPEGYSVSREKKERFSLILESASTNQTSMYLCASSFGLAQLTYEQYFGPGTRLTVT.

At least ten counts were recorded for this clonotype. This chain connects TRBV2 to TRBJ1-4; the match to TRBD1 covers 9 bases. The CDR3 loop spans 14 amino acids. V shed 6 bases, J shed 6 bases, and the junction held 5 bases outside the gene matches. Germline CDR1 is SNHLY and CDR2 is FYNNEI. This chain's CDR3 is CASSADRGDEKLFF. The CDR3 DNA sequence: TGTGCCAGCAGCGCGGACAGGGGAGATGAAAAACTGTTTTTT.

Many counts were recorded for this clonotype. The gene calls are TRBV28 and TRBJ2-5, with unresolved D. CDR1 MDHEN and CDR2 SYDVKM come from the germline V gene. Between the trimmed V and J ends, which lost 4 bases and 1 base, there was a span of 4 bases. CDR3 size: 12 residues. The CDR3: CASSYTQETQYF. The CDR3 DNA reads as TGTGCCAGCAGTTACACCCAAGAGACCCAGTACTTC.

In this sample, this clonotype turned up many times. The chain combines TRBV29-1 with TRBJ1-2, with D unclear. CDR1 and CDR2 (germline): SQVTM, ANQGSEA. V gave up 3 bases and J gave up 4 bases, with 9 bases separating them. CDR3 length: 12 amino acids. CDR3 DNA: TGCAGCGTTGATCGGAGCATCTATGGCTACACCTTC. Translated, it gives CSVDRSIYGYTF.

The chain links TRBV29-1 to TRBJ1-2; TRBD1 might be the D (5 bases). CDR1 SQVTM and CDR2 ANQGSEA come from the germline V gene. V lost 6 bases, J lost 4 bases, and 27 bases lay in between. CDR3 size: 17 residues. The CDR3 bases are TGCAGCGTCGACGAACGGGACGTGAAGTTCGATGGCTATGGCTACACCTTC. This gives the protein CSVDERDVKFDGYGYTF.

The sample holds many counts of this clonotype. The chain employs TRBV5-1 and TRBJ2-1; 8 bases agree with TRBD2. Trimming cost V 2 bases and J 2 bases; bases outside gene matches: 3. This CDR3 is built from 15 residues. Germline V gene data show CDR1 as SGHRS and CDR2 as YFSETQ. The CDR3 loop is CASSLLADTYNEQFF. CDR3 sequence (DNA): TGCGCCAGCAGCTTACTAGCGGATACCTACAATGAGCAGTTCTTC. The full variable domain, in which reference TRBV5-1 and TRBJ2-1 provide the parts outside the CDR3, is KAGVTQTPRYLIKTRGQQVTLSCSPISGHRSVSWYQQTPGQGLQFLFEYFSETQRNKGNFPGRFSGRQFSNSRSEMNVSTLELGDSALYLCASSLLADTYNEQFFGPGTRLTVL.